The 18 T cell receptor beta chains in this list originate from one sample, sequenced in a study of brain T cells in children with intractable seizures. Sequenced by immunoSEQ multiplex PCR; TCRdb stores in-frame clones only, minus some. Among under 150,000 clones listed, 94% were seen once. The starting material was peripheral blood, obtained at surgery. The receptor set was obtained from a boy less than two years old with hemimegalencephaly and intractable seizures.

V usage is TRBV2 and J usage is TRBJ2-7; 7 bases align to TRBD2. V dropped 3 bases and J dropped 7; count of bases not matched to a gene: 6. This CDR3 is 13 amino acids long. Germline values: CDR1 SNHLY, CDR2 FYNNEI. The CDR3 loop reads CASSESGGVEQYF. The CDR3 nucleotides read TGTGCCAGCAGTGAGTCGGGAGGAGTGGAGCAGTACTTC.

The chain uses TRBV5-4 and TRBJ2-1; 13 bases align to TRBD2. With V trimmed by 3 bases and J by 9 bases, 9 bases remained unmatched. The CDR3 extends over 16 amino acids. The germline CDR1 and CDR2 sequences are SGHNT and YYREEE (reference sequence). CDR3 coding DNA: TGTGCCAGCAGCTACACGGGACTAGCGGGATGGGCTGAGCAGTTCTTC. It is translated as CASSYTGLAGWAEQFF.

This clone was picked up one time. The V and J genes are TRBV6-2 or TRBV6-3 and TRBJ2-5; no firm D call. The CDR3 covers 13 residues. Trimming removed 4 bases at V and 4 bases at J, with 10 bases between. Germline-derived CDR1 and CDR2 are MNHEY and SVGEGT. The CDR3 DNA sequence: TGTGCCAGCAGTTTGGGGTGGGCAGAGACCCAGTACTTC. Translated, it gives CASSLGWAETQYF.

Comment on this clone: A read error may account for a junction end that differs from germline. The chain uses TRBV30 and TRBJ2-5; D perhaps matches TRBD2 (6 bases). The CDR3 is 15 residues long. Germline V gene data show CDR1 as GTSNPN and CDR2 as SVGIG (reference sequence). In DNA, the CDR3 is TGTGCTTGGAAGCCGGGGCTAGCGTACCAAGAGACCCAGTACTTC. It is translated as CAWKPGLAYQETQYF.

This chain uses TRBV7-9 with TRBJ1-2, with D perhaps TRBD1 (6 bases). Germline-derived CDR1 and CDR2 are SEHNR and FQNEAQ (reference sequence). V was clipped by 5 bases and J by 2 bases, with 12 bases between them. The CDR3 is 14 amino acids. CDR3 nucleotide sequence: TGTGCCAGCAGCCCACGGCAGGGGAACTATGGCTACACCTTC. Protein sequence: CASSPRQGNYGYTF.

This sequence joins TRBV7-6 and TRBJ2-3; TRBD2 matches at 11 bases. V shed 1 base, J shed 0 bases, and the junction held 0 bases outside the gene matches. The CDR3 has 16 residues. CDR1 SGHVS and CDR2 FNYEAQ come from the germline V gene. The CDR3 DNA follows: TGTGCCAGCAGCTTAGGGACTAGCGGGAGCACAGATACGCAGTATTTT. This sequence encodes CASSLGTSGSTDTQYF.

This chain connects TRBV6-5 to TRBJ2-1; perhaps TRBD2 as D (5 bases). V lost 5 bases and J 13 bases, leaving 9 bases between the germline ends. The CDR3 spans 10 residues. Germline lookup yields CDR1 MNHEY and CDR2 SVGAGI. Written as DNA, the CDR3 is TGTGCCAGCAGTCGGAGGACTCAGTTCTTC. Amino acids: CASSRRTQFF.

This chain links TRBV2 with TRBJ2-2; 7 bases match TRBD2. The V and J ends lost 2 bases and 3 bases, in that order; junction bases with no gene match: 9. The germline gives CDR1 SNHLY, CDR2 FYNNEI. CDR3 length equals 17 residues. CDR3 coding DNA: TGTGCCAGCAGTGAAAGTGAGCTAGCGGCCTACACCGGGGAGCTGTTTTTT. Translated: CASSESELAAYTGELFF.

This clone is a singleton in its sample. V is TRBV5-1 and J is TRBJ2-7; 8 bases are a match to TRBD1. J was trimmed by 0 bases and V by 2 bases; bases with no gene match: 4. CDR1 SGHRS and CDR2 YFSETQ come from the germline V gene. There are 15 residues in the CDR3. The CDR3 is CASSLQGGLSYEQYF. DNA for the CDR3: TGCGCCAGCAGCTTACAGGGGGGCCTCTCCTACGAGCAGTACTTC.

V is TRBV27 and J is TRBJ2-4, with a possible D match to TRBD1 (5 bases). V was cut by 7 bases and J by 2 bases, with 12 bases left in between. The V gene's germline CDR1 is MNHEY and CDR2 SMNVEV (reference sequence). The CDR3 runs to 14 residues. The CDR3 DNA reads TGTGCCAGCATGTCCAGGGAATCCAAAAACATTCAGTACTTC. It is translated as CASMSRESKNIQYF.

The J gene is TRBJ2-7, the V gene TRBV7-2; D unresolved. The germline gives CDR1 SGHTA, CDR2 FQGNSA. Trimming left V 1 base short and J 0 bases short, with 13 bases between. The length of the CDR3 is 16 residues. In nucleotides, the CDR3 is TGTGCCAGCAGCTTAGAAACTGGCAAGAGCTCCTACGAGCAGTACTTC. Translating it yields CASSLETGKSSYEQYF.

The chain is built from TRBV5-1 and TRBJ2-1; TRBD2 matches 8 bases. The CDR3 length is 15 residues. The trim removed 3 bases at V and 7 bases at J, leaving 9 bases unmatched. Per the germline V gene, CDR1 is SGHRS and CDR2 is YFSETQ. Written as DNA, the CDR3 is TGCGCCAGCAGCTCGACAGCGGGAGTGGGGAATGAGCAGTTCTTC. Amino acids: CASSSTAGVGNEQFF.

CDR3 residues: CASSDSVHGTGINEQFF. The CDR3 DNA follows: TGTGCCAGCAGCGATAGTGTGCACGGGACAGGGATCAATGAGCAGTTCTTC. The chain employs TRBV9 and TRBJ2-1; 9 nucleotides agree with TRBD1. This CDR3 contains 17 residues. Germline V gene lookup returns CDR1 SGDLS and CDR2 YYNGEE. Trimming at V came to 3 bases and at J to 6 bases, leaving 13 bases not matched to a gene. Full variable domain (remainder filled in from reference TRBV9 and TRBJ2-1): DSGVTQTPKHLITATGQRVTLRCSPRSGDLSVYWYQQSLDQGLQFLIQYYNGEERAKGNILERFSAQQFPDLHSELNLSSLELGDSALYFCASSDSVHGTGINEQFFGPGTRLTVL.

The gene calls are TRBV19 and TRBJ2-3; D is perhaps TRBD1 or TRBD2 (5 bases each). CDR3 length: 14 residues. V gave up 9 bases and J gave up 2 bases, with 15 bases separating them. The V gene's germline CDR1 is LNHDA and CDR2 SQIVND (reference sequence). In DNA form, the CDR3 reads TGTGCCAGCCGGGACCGGGTTGACACAGATACGCAGTATTTT. Encoded protein: CASRDRVDTDTQYF.

The chain employs TRBV29-1 and TRBJ2-7; 8 bases agree with TRBD1. Germline CDR1 is SQVTM and CDR2 is ANQGSEA. The CDR3 length is 13 residues. J was trimmed by 3 bases and V by 6 bases; bases with no gene match: 7. CDR3 bases: TGCAGCGTACCCGGGACAGGTCACTACGAGCAGTACTTC. It specifies CSVPGTGHYEQYF.

The chain is built from TRBV5-1 and TRBJ2-3; 7 nucleotides agree with TRBD1. Germline values: CDR1 SGHRS, CDR2 YFSETQ. This CDR3 spans 15 amino acids. V gave up 4 bases and J gave up 4 bases; unmatched junction bases: 9. CDR3 sequence reads: CASSPRTGEADTQYF. The DNA of the CDR3 is TGCGCCAGCAGCCCCCGGACAGGTGAGGCAGATACGCAGTATTTT. The complete variable domain, with remaining parts taken from reference TRBV5-1 and TRBJ2-3, reads KAGVTQTPRYLIKTRGQQVTLSCSPISGHRSVSWYQQTPGQGLQFLFEYFSETQRNKGNFPGRFSGRQFSNSRSEMNVSTLELGDSALYLCASSPRTGEADTQYFGPGTRLTVL.

The chain joins TRBV6-5 to TRBJ2-3; TRBD1 matches 10 bases. Germline V gene sequence: CDR1 MNHEY, CDR2 SVGAGI. V was pared by 8 bases and J by 3 bases, with 5 bases of the junction left unmatched. This CDR3 contains 14 residues. CDR3 coding DNA: TGTGCCAGCCTCTGGACAGGGGGGACAGATACGCAGTATTTT. This gives the protein CASLWTGGTDTQYF.

The chain joins TRBV11-1 to TRBJ1-2; D may be TRBD1 (5 bases). Trimming cost V 5 bases and J 14 bases, with 18 bases left between them. Germline loops: CDR1 SGHAT, CDR2 FQDESV (reference sequence). The length of the CDR3 is 12 residues. In DNA form, the CDR3 reads TGTGCCAGCAGCCGTCAATGGGACCGACGGACCTTC. Its protein is CASSRQWDRRTF.